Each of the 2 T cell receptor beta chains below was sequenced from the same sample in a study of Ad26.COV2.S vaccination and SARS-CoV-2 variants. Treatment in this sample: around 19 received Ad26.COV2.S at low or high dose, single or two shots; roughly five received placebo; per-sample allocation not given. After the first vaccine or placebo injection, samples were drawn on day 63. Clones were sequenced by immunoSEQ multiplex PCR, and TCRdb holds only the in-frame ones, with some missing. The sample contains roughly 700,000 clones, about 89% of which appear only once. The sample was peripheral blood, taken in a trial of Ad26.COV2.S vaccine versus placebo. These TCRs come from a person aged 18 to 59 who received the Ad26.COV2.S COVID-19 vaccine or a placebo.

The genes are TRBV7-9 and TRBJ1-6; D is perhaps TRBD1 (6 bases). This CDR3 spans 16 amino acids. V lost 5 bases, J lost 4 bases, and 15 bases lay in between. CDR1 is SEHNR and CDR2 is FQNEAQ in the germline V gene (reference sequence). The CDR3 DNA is TGTGCCAGCAGCGGGGGGCAGGGGAGATATAATTCACCCCTCCACTTT. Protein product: CASSGGQGRYNSPLHF.

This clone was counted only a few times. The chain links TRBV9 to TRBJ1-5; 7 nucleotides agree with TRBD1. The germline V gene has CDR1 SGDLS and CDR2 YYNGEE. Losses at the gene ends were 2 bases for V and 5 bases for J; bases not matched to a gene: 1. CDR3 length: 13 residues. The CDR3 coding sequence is TGTGCCAGCAGCGTCGACAGGGATCAGCCCCAGCATTTT. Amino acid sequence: CASSVDRDQPQHF.